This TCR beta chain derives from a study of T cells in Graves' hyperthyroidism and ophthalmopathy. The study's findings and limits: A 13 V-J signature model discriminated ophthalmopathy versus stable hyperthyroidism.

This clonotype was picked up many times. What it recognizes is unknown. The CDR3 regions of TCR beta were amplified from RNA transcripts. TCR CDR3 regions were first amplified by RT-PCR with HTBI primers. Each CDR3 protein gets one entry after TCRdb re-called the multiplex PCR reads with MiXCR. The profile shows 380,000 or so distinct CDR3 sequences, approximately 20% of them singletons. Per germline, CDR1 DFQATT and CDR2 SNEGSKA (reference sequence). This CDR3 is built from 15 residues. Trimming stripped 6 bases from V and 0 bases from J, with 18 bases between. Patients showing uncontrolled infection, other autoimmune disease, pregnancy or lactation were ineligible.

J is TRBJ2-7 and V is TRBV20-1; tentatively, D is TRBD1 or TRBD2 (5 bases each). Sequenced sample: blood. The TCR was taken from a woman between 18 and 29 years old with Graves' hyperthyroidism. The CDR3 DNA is TGCAGTGCACCCCGGGACGGCCTTAGCTCCTACGAGCAGTACTTC. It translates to CSAPRDGLSSYEQYF.